The present entry profiles one T cell receptor (beta chain) with its context. The germline V and J ends were trimmed by 0 bases and 3 bases, with 12 bases remaining between them. Germline CDR1 reads SGHRS; CDR2 reads YFSETQ. This CDR3 region has 15 residues. The sample is drawn from a study of technical replicates of blood from a few donors. Only in-frame clones appear in the TCRdb table, and some are missing; sequencing was by immunoSEQ multiplex PCR. The data contain around 65,000 clones, about 86% of them singletons. The J gene is TRBJ1-2, the V gene TRBV5-1, with D unresolved. The sequenced material came from PBMCs. This sequence originates from a human donor in good health. Some clones in this sample may be carry-over from other donors' samples. DNA of the CDR3: TGCGCCAGCAGCTTGGGCGGGAATGTCGACTATGGCTACACCTTC. This sequence encodes CASSLGGNVDYGYTF.